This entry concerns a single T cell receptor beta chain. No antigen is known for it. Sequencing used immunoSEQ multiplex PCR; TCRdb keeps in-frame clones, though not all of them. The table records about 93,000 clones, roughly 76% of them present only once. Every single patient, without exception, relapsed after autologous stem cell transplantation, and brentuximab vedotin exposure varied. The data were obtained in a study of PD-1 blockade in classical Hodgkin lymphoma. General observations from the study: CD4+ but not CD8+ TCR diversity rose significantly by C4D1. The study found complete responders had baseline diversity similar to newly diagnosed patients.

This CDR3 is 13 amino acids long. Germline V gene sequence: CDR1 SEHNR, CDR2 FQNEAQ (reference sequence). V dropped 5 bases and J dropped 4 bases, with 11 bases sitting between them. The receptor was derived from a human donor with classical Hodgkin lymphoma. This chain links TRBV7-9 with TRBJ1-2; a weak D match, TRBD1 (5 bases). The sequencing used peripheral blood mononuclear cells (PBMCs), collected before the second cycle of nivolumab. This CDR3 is CASSEGPSYGYTF. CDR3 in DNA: TGTGCCAGCAGCGAGGGGCCTTCCTATGGCTACACCTTC. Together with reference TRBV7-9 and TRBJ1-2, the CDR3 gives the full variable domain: DTGVSQNPRHKITKRGQNVTFRCDPISEHNRLYWYRQTLGQGPEFLTYFQNEAQLEKSRLLSDRFSAERPKGSFSTLEIQRTEQGDSAMYLCASSEGPSYGYTFGSGTRLTVV.